These T cell receptor beta chains were read from a single sample in a study of T-cell memory formation after mild COVID-19. TCRdb reanalysed the 5' RACE reads using MiXCR and keeps one entry per CDR3 protein. The sample holds about 140,000 distinct CDR3 sequences, around 15% seen once. Sequencing used PBMCs or a T cell subset sorted from them (not recorded which). The receptors shown here come from an adult woman who had mild COVID-19 (a few samples of this study predate the infection). Cell type and time point are not known. Each CDR3 is given with its conserved first and last residue. D genes are given only for firm matches. Size is omitted from some rows. Given values are once, few, many or a class for expanded clones.

size,J,V,D,CDR3,DNA
few,TRBJ2-1,TRBV7-3,TRBD2,CASSKRPAGGDNEQFF,TGTGCCAGCAGCAAAAGGCCCGCGGGAGGTGACAATGAGCAGTTCTTC
.,TRBJ2-7,TRBV5-5,TRBD1,CASSRRTGSYEQYF,TGTGCCAGCAGCAGGAGGACAGGGAGCTACGAGCAGTACTTC
.,TRBJ2-3,TRBV5-1,TRBD1,CASSPGTGDGDTQYF,TGCGCCAGCAGCCCCGGGACAGGGGATGGAGATACGCAGTATTTT
.,TRBJ2-5,TRBV5-4,.,CASSLGLEKETQYF,TGTGCCAGCAGCTTGGGACTGGAGAAAGAGACCCAGTACTTC
many,TRBJ2-3,TRBV7-2,.,CASSLWGRSTDTQYF,TGTGCCAGCAGCCTCTGGGGGAGGAGCACAGATACGCAGTATTTT
few,TRBJ2-7,TRBV7-7,.,CASSLVQGWEQYF,TGTGCCAGCAGCTTAGTTCAGGGCTGGGAGCAGTACTTC
few,TRBJ2-3,TRBV24-1,TRBD1,CATSDLHQAGGGTDTQYF,TGTGCCACCAGTGATTTGCATCAGGCAGGGGGCGGGACAGATACGCAGTATTTT
.,TRBJ2-1,TRBV29-1,TRBD1,CSVGELTGVYNEQFF,TGCAGCGTTGGGGAGCTGACAGGGGTCTACAATGAGCAGTTCTTC
.,TRBJ1-1,TRBV5-5,.,CASSFYRVGGTEAFF,TGTGCCAGCAGCTTTTACCGTGTTGGGGGCACTGAAGCTTTCTTT
.,TRBJ2-7,TRBV24-1,TRBD2,CATSAGPSGNYEQYF,TGTGCCACCAGTGCCGGCCCTAGCGGCAACTACGAGCAGTACTTC
.,TRBJ2-7,TRBV27,.,CASSPEVEGSSYEQYF,TGTGCCAGCAGTCCGGAGGTGGAGGGGAGTTCCTACGAGCAGTACTTC
few,TRBJ2-7,TRBV4-1,.,CASSRLVGGGEYF,TGCGCCAGCAGCCGCCTAGTGGGGGGAGGAGAGTACTTC
few,TRBJ1-2,TRBV6-1,.,CASSDRVTGYTF,TGTGCCAGCAGTGACAGGGTTACTGGCTACACCTTC
.,TRBJ2-7,TRBV29-1,TRBD2,CSVRLAGSAEQYF,TGCAGCGTCAGACTAGCGGGATCAGCCGAGCAGTACTTC
few,TRBJ2-7,TRBV12-3/TRBV12-4,TRBD2,CASSFSGGRGEQYF,TGTGCCAGCAGTTTTTCCGGAGGGAGGGGCGAGCAGTACTTC
few,TRBJ2-2,TRBV4-3,TRBD2,CASSQDRNGRGAGELFF,TGCGCCAGCAGCCAAGATAGAAACGGGAGGGGGGCCGGGGAGCTGTTTTTT
few,TRBJ1-4,TRBV5-1,.,CASSLGQVGFEKLFF,TGCGCCAGCAGCTTGGGGCAGGTTGGATTTGAAAAACTGTTTTTT
.,TRBJ2-1,TRBV27,TRBD2,CASSATLTSGRKNEQFF,TGTGCCAGCAGTGCGACCCTGACTAGCGGGAGGAAAAATGAGCAGTTCTTC
.,TRBJ1-5,TRBV24-1,.,CATTPDGSNQPQHF,TGTGCCACCACTCCCGACGGAAGCAATCAGCCCCAGCATTTT
.,TRBJ2-1,TRBV24-1,.,CATSDPQGGQHSNNEQFF,TGTGCCACCAGTGATCCGCAGGGCGGTCAGCACTCGAACAATGAGCAGTTCTTC
few,TRBJ2-1,TRBV24-1,.,CATSDDWGTKDNEQFF,TGTGCCACCAGTGATGATTGGGGGACCAAAGACAATGAGCAGTTCTTC
.,TRBJ2-5,TRBV19,.,CASRGPGQRQETQYF,TGTGCCAGTAGGGGGCCCGGCCAGCGGCAAGAGACCCAGTACTTC
few,TRBJ1-1,TRBV5-1,.,CASSSRSGRTEAFF,TGCGCCAGCAGCTCGCGTTCGGGTAGGACTGAAGCTTTCTTT
few,TRBJ2-1,TRBV29-1,.,CSGRDLNNEQFF,TGCAGCGGCCGGGACCTAAACAATGAGCAGTTCTTC
.,TRBJ2-3,TRBV2,TRBD1,CASSGGTASTDTQYF,TGTGCCAGCAGTGGGGGGACAGCTAGCACAGATACGCAGTATTTT
few,TRBJ2-6,TRBV10-3,.,CAISESWLRDGSGANVLTF,TGTGCCATCAGTGAGTCTTGGCTCCGGGACGGCTCTGGGGCCAACGTCCTGACTTTC
.,TRBJ2-2,TRBV13,TRBD1,CASSLTGINTGELFF,TGTGCCAGCAGCTTGACAGGGATCAACACCGGGGAGCTGTTTTTT